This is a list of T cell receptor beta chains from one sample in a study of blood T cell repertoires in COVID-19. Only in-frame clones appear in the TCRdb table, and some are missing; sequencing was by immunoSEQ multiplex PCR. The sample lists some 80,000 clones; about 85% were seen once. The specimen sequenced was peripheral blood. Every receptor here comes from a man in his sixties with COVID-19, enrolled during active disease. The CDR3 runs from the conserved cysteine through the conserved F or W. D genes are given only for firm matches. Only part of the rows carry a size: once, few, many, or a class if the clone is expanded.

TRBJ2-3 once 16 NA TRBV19 CASSNKRVAGLYTQYF TGTGCCAGTAGTAACAAGCGGGTCGCCGGACTATATACGCAGTATTTT
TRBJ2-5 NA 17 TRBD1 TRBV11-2 CASSLNRDSLNQETQYF TGTGCCAGCAGCCTAAACCGGGACAGCCTAAACCAAGAGACCCAGTACTTC
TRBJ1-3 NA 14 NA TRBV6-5 CASRRDTPGNTIYF TGTGCCAGCAGACGGGACACTCCTGGAAACACCATATATTTT
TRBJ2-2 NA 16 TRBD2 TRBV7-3 CASSLAGGPNTGELFF TGTGCCAGCAGCTTAGCGGGGGGGCCGAACACCGGGGAGCTGTTTTTT
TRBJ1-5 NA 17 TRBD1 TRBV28 CASRTSGQGASNQPQHF TGTGCCAGCAGGACCTCCGGACAGGGGGCTTCCAATCAGCCCCAGCATTTT
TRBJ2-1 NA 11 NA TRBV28 CASRGGGRQFF TGTGCCAGCAGGGGGGGTGGGAGGCAGTTCTTC
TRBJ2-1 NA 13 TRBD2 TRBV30 CAGRLAAYNEQFF TGTGCCGGACGGCTAGCGGCTTACAATGAGCAGTTCTTC
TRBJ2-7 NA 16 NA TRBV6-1 CASSDQVSQGADEQYF TGTGCCAGCAGTGATCAGGTCTCGCAGGGCGCAGACGAGCAGTACTTC
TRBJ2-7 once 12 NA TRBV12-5 CASGNSRYEQYF TGTGCCTCCGGGAACAGCCGGTACGAGCAGTACTTC
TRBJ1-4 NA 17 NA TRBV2 CASSERGLFATNEKLFF TGTGCCAGCAGTGAAAGGGGCCTTTTCGCAACTAATGAAAAACTGTTTTTT
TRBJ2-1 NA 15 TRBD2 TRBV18 CASSFSGGEYNEQFF TGTGCCAGCTCATTCAGCGGGGGAGAATACAATGAGCAGTTCTTC
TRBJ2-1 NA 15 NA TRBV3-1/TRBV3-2 CASSQGLGDYNEQFF TGTGCCAGCAGCCAAGGTCTAGGAGACTACAATGAGCAGTTCTTC
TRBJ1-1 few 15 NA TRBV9 CASSVDMGGYAEAFF TGTGCCAGCAGCGTAGATATGGGGGGTTACGCTGAAGCTTTCTTT
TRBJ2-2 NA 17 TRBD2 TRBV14 CASSQLPGGGDTGELFF TGTGCCAGCAGCCAACTCCCCGGCGGGGGGGACACCGGGGAGCTGTTTTTT
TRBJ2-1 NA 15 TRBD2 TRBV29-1 CSVLWTSGGFDEQFF TGCAGCGTTCTCTGGACAAGCGGGGGGTTTGATGAGCAGTTCTTC
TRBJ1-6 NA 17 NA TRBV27 CASSLSRFGVRNSPLHF TGTGCCAGCAGTTTATCGAGGTTTGGAGTCCGGAATTCACCCCTCCACTTT
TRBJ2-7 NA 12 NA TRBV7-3 CASSVQGNEQYF TGTGCCAGCAGCGTACAGGGTAACGAGCAGTACTTC
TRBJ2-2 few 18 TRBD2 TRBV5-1 CASSLHSPGLVGSGELFF TGCGCCAGCAGCTTACATTCACCGGGACTAGTCGGTTCCGGGGAGCTGTTTTTT
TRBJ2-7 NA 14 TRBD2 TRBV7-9 CASRSSGPSYEQYF TGTGCCAGCAGATCTAGCGGGCCCTCCTACGAGCAGTACTTC
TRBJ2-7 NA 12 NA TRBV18 CASSPALFEQYF TGTGCCAGCTCACCGGCTCTCTTTGAGCAGTACTTC
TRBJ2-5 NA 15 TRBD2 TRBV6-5 CASSYDSGRAGTQYF TGTGCCAGCAGTTACGATAGCGGGAGGGCCGGGACCCAGTACTTC
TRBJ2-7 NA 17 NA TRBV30 CAWSVWWELAAARGQYF TGTGCCTGGAGTGTATGGTGGGAGTTAGCGGCCGCCCGGGGGCAGTACTTC
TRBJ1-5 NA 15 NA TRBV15 CATSRTVYSNQPQHF TGTGCCACCAGCAGGACAGTTTATAGCAATCAGCCCCAGCATTTT
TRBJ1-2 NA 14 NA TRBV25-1 CASSEGGGAYGYTF TGTGCCAGCAGTGAAGGCGGGGGGGCCTATGGCTACACCTTC
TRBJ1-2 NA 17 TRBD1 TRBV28 CASSLGTGMGPNYGYTF TGTGCCAGCAGTTTGGGGACAGGGATGGGCCCTAACTATGGCTACACCTTC
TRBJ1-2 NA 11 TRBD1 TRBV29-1 CSVQGAYGYTF TGCAGCGTTCAGGGGGCCTATGGCTACACCTTC
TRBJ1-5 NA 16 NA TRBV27 CASTPGGFGILQPQHF TGTGCCAGCACCCCGGGGGGGTTCGGGATTCTTCAGCCCCAGCATTTT
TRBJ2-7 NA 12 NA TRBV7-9 CASWGGPYEQYF TGTGCCAGCTGGGGCGGACCCTACGAGCAGTACTTC
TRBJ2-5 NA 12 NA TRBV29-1 CSVGQIQETQYF TGCAGCGTAGGACAGATCCAAGAGACCCAGTACTTC
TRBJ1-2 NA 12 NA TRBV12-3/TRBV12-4 CASSGNNYGYTF TGTGCCAGCAGCGGGAATAACTATGGCTACACCTTC
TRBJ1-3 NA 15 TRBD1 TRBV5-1 CASSTTGASGNTIYF TGCGCCAGCAGCACGACAGGGGCCTCTGGAAACACCATATATTTT
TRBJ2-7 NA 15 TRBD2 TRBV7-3 CASSSGSGSGYEQYF TGTGCCAGCAGCTCGGGTAGCGGGAGCGGCTACGAGCAGTACTTC
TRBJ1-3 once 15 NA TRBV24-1 CATSVPDTTGNTIYF TGTGCCACCAGTGTACCCGATACTACTGGAAACACCATATATTTT
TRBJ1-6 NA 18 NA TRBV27 CASSLRFRGAQISSPLHF TGTGCCAGCAGTTTAAGGTTTCGGGGGGCGCAAATTAGTTCACCCCTCCACTTT
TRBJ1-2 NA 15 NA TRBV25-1 CASSDSSAGRHGYTF TGTGCCAGCAGTGATTCCTCTGCAGGCAGACATGGCTACACCTTC
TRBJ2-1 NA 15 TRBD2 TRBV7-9 CASSLPGLATNEQFF TGTGCCAGCAGCCTTCCGGGACTAGCGACCAATGAGCAGTTCTTC
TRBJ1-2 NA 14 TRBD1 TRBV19 CASSFGTGLYGYTF TGTGCCAGTAGTTTCGGGACAGGGCTCTATGGCTACACCTTC
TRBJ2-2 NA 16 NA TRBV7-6 CASSLDSLTNTGELFF TGTGCCAGCAGCTTAGACTCGTTAACTAACACCGGGGAGCTGTTTTTT
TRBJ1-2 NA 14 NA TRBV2 CASSPAGEGYGYTF TGTGCCAGCAGCCCTGCCGGGGAAGGGTATGGCTACACCTTC
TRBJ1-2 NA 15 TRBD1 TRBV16 CASTEVGTGTYGYTF TGTGCCAGCACTGAAGTAGGGACAGGGACCTATGGCTACACCTTC
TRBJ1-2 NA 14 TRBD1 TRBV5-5 CASSLGGTGSGYTF TGTGCCAGCAGCTTGGGAGGGACAGGGTCTGGCTACACCTTC
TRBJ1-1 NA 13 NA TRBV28 CASSITQIYEAFF TGTGCCAGCAGTATAACACAAATATATGAAGCTTTCTTT
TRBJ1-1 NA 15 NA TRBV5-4 CATKFAGPMNTEAFF TGTGCCACAAAGTTCGCTGGGCCCATGAACACTGAAGCTTTCTTT
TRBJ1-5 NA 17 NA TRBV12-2 CASRLVREGQSNQPQHF TGTGCAAGTCGCTTAGTACGTGAGGGACAGAGCAATCAGCCCCAGCATTTT
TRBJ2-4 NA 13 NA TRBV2 CASSEGLEDIQYF TGTGCCAGCAGTGAAGGTCTGGAGGACATTCAGTACTTC
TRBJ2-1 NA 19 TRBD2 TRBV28 CASSSAGTSGGAAYNEQFF TGTGCCAGCAGTTCTGCCGGGACTAGCGGGGGGGCCGCCTACAATGAGCAGTTCTTC
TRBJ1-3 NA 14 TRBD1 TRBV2 CASSESTGGYTIYF TGTGCCAGCAGTGAATCGACAGGGGGATACACCATATATTTT
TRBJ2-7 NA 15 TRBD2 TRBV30 CAWSVAGTSANEQYF TGTGCCTGGAGTGTAGCCGGGACTAGCGCCAACGAGCAGTACTTC
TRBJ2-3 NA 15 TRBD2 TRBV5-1 CASSLVARGADTQYF TGCGCCAGCAGCTTGGTAGCCCGGGGGGCAGATACGCAGTATTTT
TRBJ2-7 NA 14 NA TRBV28 CASSLFTGSYEQYF TGTGCCAGCAGTTTATTTACAGGCTCCTACGAGCAGTACTTC
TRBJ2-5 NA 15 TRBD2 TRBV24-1 CATSDLSGVEETQYF TGTGCCACCAGTGATTTAAGCGGGGTAGAAGAGACCCAGTACTTC
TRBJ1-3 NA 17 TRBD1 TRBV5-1 CASSETGIESSGNTIYF TGCGCCAGCAGCGAGACAGGGATCGAGAGCTCTGGAAACACCATATATTTT
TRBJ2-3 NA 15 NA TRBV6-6 CASSYSGAGTDTQYF TGTGCCAGCAGTTACTCGGGGGCAGGCACAGATACGCAGTATTTT
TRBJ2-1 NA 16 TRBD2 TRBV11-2 CASRSPGGGSYNEQFF TGTGCCAGCAGATCCCCCGGGGGGGGGTCCTACAATGAGCAGTTCTTC
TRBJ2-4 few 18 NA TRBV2 CASSELRLWSRAKNIQYF TGTGCCAGCAGTGAACTTCGGTTATGGAGTAGGGCCAAAAACATTCAGTACTTC
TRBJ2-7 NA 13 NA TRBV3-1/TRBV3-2 CASSGPGLYEQYF TGTGCCAGCAGCGGACCCGGACTCTACGAGCAGTACTTC
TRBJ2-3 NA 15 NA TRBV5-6 CASSLPTASTDTQYF TGTGCCAGCAGCTTGCCGACAGCTAGCACAGATACGCAGTATTTT